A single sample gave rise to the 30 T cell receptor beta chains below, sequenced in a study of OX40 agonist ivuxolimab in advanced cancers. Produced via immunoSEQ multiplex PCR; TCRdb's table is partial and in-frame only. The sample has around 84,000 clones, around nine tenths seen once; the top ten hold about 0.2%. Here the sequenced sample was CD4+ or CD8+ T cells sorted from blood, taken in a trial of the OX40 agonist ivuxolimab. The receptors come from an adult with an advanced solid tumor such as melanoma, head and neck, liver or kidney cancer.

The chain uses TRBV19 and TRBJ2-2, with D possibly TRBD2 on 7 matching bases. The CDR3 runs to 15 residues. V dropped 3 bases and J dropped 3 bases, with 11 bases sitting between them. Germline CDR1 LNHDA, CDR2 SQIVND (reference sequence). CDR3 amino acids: CASSITGGDTGELFF. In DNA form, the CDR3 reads TGTGCCAGTAGTATCACGGGGGGCGACACCGGGGAGCTGTTTTTT.

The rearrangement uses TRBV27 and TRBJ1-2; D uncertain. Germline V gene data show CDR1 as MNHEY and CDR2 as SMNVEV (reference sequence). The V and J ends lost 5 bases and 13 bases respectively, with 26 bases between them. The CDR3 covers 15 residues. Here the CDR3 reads CASSKLGRDGREATF. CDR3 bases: TGTGCCAGCAGTAAATTAGGGAGGGATGGGCGGGAAGCCACCTTC.

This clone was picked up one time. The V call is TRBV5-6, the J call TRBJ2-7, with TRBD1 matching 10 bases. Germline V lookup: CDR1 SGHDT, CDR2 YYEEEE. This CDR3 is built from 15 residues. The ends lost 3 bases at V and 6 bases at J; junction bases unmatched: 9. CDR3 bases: TGTGCCAGCAGCTGGAGGGACAGGGGTAGGGTCGAGCAGTACTTC. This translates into CASSWRDRGRVEQYF.

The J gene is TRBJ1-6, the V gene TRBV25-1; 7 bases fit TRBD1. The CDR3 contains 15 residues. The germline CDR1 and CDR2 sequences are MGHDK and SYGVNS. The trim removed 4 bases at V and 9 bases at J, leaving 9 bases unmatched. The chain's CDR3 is CASSGDDRAGSPLHF. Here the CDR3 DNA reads TGTGCCAGCAGTGGGGACGACAGGGCAGGTTCACCCCTCCACTTT.

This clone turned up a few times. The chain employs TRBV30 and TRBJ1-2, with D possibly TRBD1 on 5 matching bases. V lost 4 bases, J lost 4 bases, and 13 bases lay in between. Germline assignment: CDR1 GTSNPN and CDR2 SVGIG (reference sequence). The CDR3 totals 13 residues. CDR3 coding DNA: TGTGCCTGGATCCCCGGGGGGGGCTATGGCTACACCTTC. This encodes CAWIPGGGYGYTF.

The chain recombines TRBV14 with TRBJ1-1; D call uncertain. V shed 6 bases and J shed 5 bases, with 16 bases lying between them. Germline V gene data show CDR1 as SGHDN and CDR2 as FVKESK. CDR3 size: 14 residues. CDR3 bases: TGTGCCAGCAGTCCTTGGGAGCGCGGGACTGAAGCTTTCTTT. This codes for CASSPWERGTEAFF. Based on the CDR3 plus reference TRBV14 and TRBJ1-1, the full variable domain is EAGVTQFPSHSVIEKGQTVTLRCDPISGHDNLYWYRRVMGKEIKFLLHFVKESKQDESGMPNNRFLAERTGGTYSTLKVQPAELEDSGVYFCASSPWERGTEAFFGQGTRLTVV.

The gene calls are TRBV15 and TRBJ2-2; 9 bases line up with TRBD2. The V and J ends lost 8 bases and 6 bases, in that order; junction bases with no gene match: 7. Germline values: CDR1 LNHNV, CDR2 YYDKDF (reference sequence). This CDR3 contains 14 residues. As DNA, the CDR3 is TGTGCCACCGAGGGACTAGCCCGCCCCGGGGAGCTGTTTTTT. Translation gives CATEGLARPGELFF.

As DNA, the CDR3 is TGTGCCAGCAGTGATCGAGTCTCGGACTATGGCTACACCTTC. It translates to CASSDRVSDYGYTF. The chain joins TRBV25-1 to TRBJ1-2; the D is unclear. V was pared by 3 bases and J by 3 bases, with 11 bases between. Germline CDR1 reads MGHDK; CDR2 reads SYGVNS. CDR3 size: 14 residues.

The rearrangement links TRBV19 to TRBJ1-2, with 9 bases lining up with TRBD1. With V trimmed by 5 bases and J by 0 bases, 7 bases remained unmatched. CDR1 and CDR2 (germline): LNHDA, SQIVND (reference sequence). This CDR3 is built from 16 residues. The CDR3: CASSPQGQGSNYGYTF. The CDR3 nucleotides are TGTGCCAGTAGTCCCCAGGGACAGGGTTCTAACTATGGCTACACCTTC.

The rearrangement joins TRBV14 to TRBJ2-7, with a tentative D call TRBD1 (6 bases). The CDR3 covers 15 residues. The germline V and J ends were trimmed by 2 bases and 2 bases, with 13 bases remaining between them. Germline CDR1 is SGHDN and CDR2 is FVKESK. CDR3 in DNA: TGTGCCAGCAGCCAACTCCGGGACAACCCCTACGAGCAGTACTTC. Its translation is CASSQLRDNPYEQYF.

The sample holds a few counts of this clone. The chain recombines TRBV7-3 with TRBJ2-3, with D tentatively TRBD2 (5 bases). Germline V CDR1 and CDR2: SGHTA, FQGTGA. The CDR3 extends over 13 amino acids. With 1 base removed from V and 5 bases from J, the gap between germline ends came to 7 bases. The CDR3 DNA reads TGTGCCAGCAGCTTAAACGAGGGAGATACGCAGTATTTT. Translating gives CASSLNEGDTQYF.

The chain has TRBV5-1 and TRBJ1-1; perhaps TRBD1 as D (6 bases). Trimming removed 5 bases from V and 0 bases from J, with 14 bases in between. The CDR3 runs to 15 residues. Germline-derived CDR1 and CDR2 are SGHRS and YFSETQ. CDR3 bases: TGCGCCAGCAGGCCGGCAGGGGCTCTGAACACTGAAGCTTTCTTT. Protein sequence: CASRPAGALNTEAFF.

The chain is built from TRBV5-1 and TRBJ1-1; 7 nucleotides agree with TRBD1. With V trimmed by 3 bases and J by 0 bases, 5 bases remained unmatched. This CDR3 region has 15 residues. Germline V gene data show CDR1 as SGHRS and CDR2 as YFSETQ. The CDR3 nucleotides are TGCGCCAGCAGCTCCTCCGGGACAGTGAACACTGAAGCTTTCTTT. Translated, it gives CASSSSGTVNTEAFF.

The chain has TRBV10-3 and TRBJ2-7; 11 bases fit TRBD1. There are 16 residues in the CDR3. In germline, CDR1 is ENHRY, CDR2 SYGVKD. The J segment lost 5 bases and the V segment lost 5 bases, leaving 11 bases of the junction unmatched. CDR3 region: CAISTRGTGGTHEQYF. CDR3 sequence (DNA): TGTGCCATCAGTACAAGGGGGACAGGGGGGACCCACGAGCAGTACTTC.

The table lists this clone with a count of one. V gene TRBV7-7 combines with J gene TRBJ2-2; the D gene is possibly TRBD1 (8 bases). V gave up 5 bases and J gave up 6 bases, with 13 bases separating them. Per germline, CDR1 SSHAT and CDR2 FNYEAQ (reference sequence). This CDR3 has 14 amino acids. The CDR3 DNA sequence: TGTGCCAGCAGCCTACAGGGGGGGCCCGGGGAGCTGTTTTTT. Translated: CASSLQGGPGELFF.

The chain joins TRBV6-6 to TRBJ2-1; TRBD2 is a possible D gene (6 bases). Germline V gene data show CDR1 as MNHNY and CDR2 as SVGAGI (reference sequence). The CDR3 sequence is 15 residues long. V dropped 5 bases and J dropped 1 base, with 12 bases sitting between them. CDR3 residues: CASSAGLLSYNEQFF. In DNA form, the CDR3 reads TGTGCCAGCAGTGCGGGACTCCTATCCTACAATGAGCAGTTCTTC.

CDR3 DNA sequence: TGTGCCAGCAGTACAGGGGTTAGAGAAAAACTGTTTTTT. Protein product: CASSTGVREKLFF. The chain carries TRBV28 and TRBJ1-4; 7 nucleotides match TRBD1. The CDR3 is 13 amino acids. J lost 8 bases, V lost 5 bases, and 5 bases had no gene match. Germline CDR1 and CDR2: MDHEN and SYDVKM. Filled out from reference TRBV28 and TRBJ1-4, the complete variable domain reads DVKVTQSSRYLVKRTGEKVFLECVQDMDHENMFWYRQDPGLGLRLIYFSYDVKMKEKGDIPEGYSVSREKKERFSLILESASTNQTSMYLCASSTGVREKLFFGSGTQLSVL.

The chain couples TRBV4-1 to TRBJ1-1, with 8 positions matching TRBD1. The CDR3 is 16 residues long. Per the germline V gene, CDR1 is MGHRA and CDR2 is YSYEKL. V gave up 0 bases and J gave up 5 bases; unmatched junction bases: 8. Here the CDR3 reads CASSQEVEQGGTEAFF. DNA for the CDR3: TGCGCCAGCAGCCAAGAAGTAGAACAGGGGGGTACTGAAGCTTTCTTT.

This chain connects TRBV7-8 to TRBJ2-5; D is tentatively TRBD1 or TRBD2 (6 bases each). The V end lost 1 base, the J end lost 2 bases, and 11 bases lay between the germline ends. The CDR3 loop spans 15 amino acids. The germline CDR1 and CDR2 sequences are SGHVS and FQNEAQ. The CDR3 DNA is TGTGCCAGCAGCTTAGGGGGGGCGCCTCAAGAGACCCAGTACTTC. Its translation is CASSLGGAPQETQYF.

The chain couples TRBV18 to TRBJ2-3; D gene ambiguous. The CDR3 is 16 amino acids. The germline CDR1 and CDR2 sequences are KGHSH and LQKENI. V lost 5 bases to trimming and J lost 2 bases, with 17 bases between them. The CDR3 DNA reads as TGTGCCAGCTCAGGATTAGGGCGTTTTGACACAGATACGCAGTATTTT. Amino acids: CASSGLGRFDTDTQYF.

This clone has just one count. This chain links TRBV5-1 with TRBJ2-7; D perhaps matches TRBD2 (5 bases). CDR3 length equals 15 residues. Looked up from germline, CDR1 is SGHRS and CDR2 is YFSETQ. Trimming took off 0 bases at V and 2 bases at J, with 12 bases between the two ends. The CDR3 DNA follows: TGCGCCAGCAGCTTGGTTACTAGTGGGCCCTACGAGCAGTACTTC. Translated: CASSLVTSGPYEQYF.

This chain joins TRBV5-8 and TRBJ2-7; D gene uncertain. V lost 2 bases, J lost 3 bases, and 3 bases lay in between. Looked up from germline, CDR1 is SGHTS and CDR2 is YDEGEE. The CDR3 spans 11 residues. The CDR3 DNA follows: TGTGCCAGCAGCTTTCACTACGAGCAGTACTTC. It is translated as CASSFHYEQYF.

The CDR3 protein is CASSSYQLWYEQYF. In nucleotides, the CDR3 is TGTGCCAGCAGCTCCTACCAATTGTGGTACGAGCAGTACTTC. The chain couples TRBV13 to TRBJ2-7; no clear D gene. This CDR3 contains 14 residues. Trimming removed 4 bases from V and 4 bases from J, with 14 bases in between. The germline V gene has CDR1 PRHDT and CDR2 FYEKMQ (reference sequence).

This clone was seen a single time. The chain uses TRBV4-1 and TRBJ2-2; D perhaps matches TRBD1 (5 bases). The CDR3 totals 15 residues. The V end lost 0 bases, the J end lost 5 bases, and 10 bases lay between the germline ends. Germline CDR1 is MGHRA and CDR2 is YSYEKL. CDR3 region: CASSQDRWTTGELFF. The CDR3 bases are TGCGCCAGCAGCCAAGATCGGTGGACAACCGGGGAGCTGTTTTTT.

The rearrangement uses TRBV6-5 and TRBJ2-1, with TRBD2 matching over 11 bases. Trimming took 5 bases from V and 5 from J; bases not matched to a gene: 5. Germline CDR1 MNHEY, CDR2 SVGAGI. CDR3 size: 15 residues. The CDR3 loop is CASSPRLAGNNEQFF. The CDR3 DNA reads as TGTGCCAGCAGTCCGCGACTAGCGGGAAACAATGAGCAGTTCTTC.

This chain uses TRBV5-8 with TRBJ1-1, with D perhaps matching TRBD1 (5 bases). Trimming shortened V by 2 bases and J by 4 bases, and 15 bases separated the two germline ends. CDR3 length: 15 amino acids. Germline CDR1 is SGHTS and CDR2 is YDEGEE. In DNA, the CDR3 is TGTGCCAGCAGCTTCTGGGCAGGGAGGGCCACTGAAGCTTTCTTT. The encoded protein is CASSFWAGRATEAFF.

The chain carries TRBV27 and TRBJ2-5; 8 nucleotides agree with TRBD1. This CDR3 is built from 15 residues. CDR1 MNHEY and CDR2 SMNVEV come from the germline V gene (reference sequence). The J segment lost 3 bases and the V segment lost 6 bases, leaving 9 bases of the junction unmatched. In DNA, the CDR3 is TGTGCCAGCAGGTATAGACAGGGGACGGAAGAGACCCAGTACTTC. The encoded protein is CASRYRQGTEETQYF.

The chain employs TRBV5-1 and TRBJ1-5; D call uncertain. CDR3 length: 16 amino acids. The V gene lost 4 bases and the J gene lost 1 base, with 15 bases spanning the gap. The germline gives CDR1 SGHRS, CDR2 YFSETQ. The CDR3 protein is CASSQSLSESNQPQHF. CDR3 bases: TGCGCCAGCAGCCAAAGTCTATCGGAGAGCAATCAGCCCCAGCATTTT. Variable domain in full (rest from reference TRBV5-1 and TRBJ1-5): KAGVTQTPRYLIKTRGQQVTLSCSPISGHRSVSWYQQTPGQGLQFLFEYFSETQRNKGNFPGRFSGRQFSNSRSEMNVSTLELGDSALYLCASSQSLSESNQPQHFGDGTRLSIL.

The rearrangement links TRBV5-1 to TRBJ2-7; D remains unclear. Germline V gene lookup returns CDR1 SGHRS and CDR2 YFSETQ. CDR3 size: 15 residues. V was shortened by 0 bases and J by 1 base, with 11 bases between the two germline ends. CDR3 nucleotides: TGCGCCAGCAGCTTGGGTCTGGGTACATCCTACGAGCAGTACTTC. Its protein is CASSLGLGTSYEQYF.

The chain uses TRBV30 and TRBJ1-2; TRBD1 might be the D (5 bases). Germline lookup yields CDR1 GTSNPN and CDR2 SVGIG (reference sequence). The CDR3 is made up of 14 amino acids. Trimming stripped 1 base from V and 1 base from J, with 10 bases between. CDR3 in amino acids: CAWSAGGSNYGYTF. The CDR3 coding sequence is TGTGCCTGGAGTGCGGGGGGGAGTAACTATGGCTACACCTTC.